One TCR beta chain is described in this entry. This clonotype was found a few times. Its antigen has not been determined. No much larger clone exists at a distance of one base, and base qualities are not known. TCR beta CDR3 regions were amplified from RNA transcripts. For the first round of RT-PCR on the TCR CDR3, the HTBI primer set was used together with the Qiagen OneStep RT-PCR kit. Libraries were constructed in a second round of multiplex PCR, after which size selection and purification were performed. Sequencing of the libraries was done on an Illumina HiSeq2000 using paired-end 100 bp reads. The paper's processing steps were these. Raw data were processed with SOAPnuke, discarding reads with adapters, uncalled bases, mean Phred below 15, or no exact constant-primer or identifier match. COPE v1.2.5 was used to merge high-quality paired reads, and clonotypes were defined as unique nucleotide sequences. MiTCR v1.1 was used to align clonotypes to the IMGT TRBV, TRBD and TRBJ reference segments. Only V-J combinations with frequency above 0.0001, covering approximately 99% of repertoires, were analysed. The TCS score was defined as F50 (clonal expansion) divided by E x V (chaos), with BLOSUM62-based TCRdist calculated between CDR3 peptides within each V-J. Welch's t-statistics and random forest reduced fewer than 600 V-J features to fewer than 15, which were used in a naive Bayes classifier (R e1071). TCRdb passed the public sequencing reads through fastp at Q25 and MiXCR, retaining productive beta sequences. CDR3 protein sequences are deduplicated, and each keeps its most common genes and DNA. TCRdb, rather than the study authors, made the V and J calls. A total of around 690,000 distinct CDR3 sequences appear in this sample, more than 20% of them only once. The ten largest clones add up to approximately 30% of the sample.

The data stem from a study of T cells in Graves' hyperthyroidism and ophthalmopathy (dated by TCRdb to about 2019). With regard to the full study: Peripheral blood samples were taken at initial diagnosis, before any treatment was given. TCR V-J signatures able to tell the groups apart were searched for in a discovery cohort of more than 90 patients, of whom fewer than 45 had Graves' ophthalmopathy and some 60 had stable Graves' hyperthyroidism. Once sampling was done, hyperthyroidism patients were given methimazole at a starting dose of 30 mg daily, whereas ophthalmopathy patients were given high-dose intravenous methylprednisolone. An independent validation cohort of 18 to 20 hyperthyroidism patients and 17 patients who later progressed to ophthalmopathy tested prospective prediction of ophthalmopathy. The study also compared thyroid tissue and blood T-cell repertoires from about six Graves' hyperthyroidism patients. The paper describes TCR Vbeta CDR3 sequencing of 140 or so peripheral blood samples, made up of roughly 45 ophthalmopathy patients, approximately 73 hyperthyroidism patients and 17 progressor patients. The 95 to 100 discovery patients were randomly divided into training and test sets at a 7:3 ratio. What the study reported, not specific to this receptor: In validation, the model predicted progression to ophthalmopathy with about 71% sensitivity and around 72% specificity, a median of around six months before onset. No statistical method was used to set the sample size in advance, and investigators knew the group allocation. Most expanded thyroid clonotypes (frequency above 0.001) were also detected in blood, suggesting blood repertoires may reflect thyroid immune responses. A model built on a 13 V-J signature distinguished ophthalmopathy from stable hyperthyroidism, reaching about 88% sensitivity and around 82% specificity in cross-validation and 80%/75% in testing.

V lost 6 bases and J lost 8 bases, and the count of bases not matched to a germline gene is 12. Via the germline V gene, CDR1 is MNHNS and CDR2 SASEGT. The CDR3, cysteine through phenylalanine, is 15 amino acids long. Of all the DNA, just the CDR3 is kept, 45 bases in frame from base 1. Ophthalmopathy patients had moderately to severely active disease, with a Clinical Activity Score of 3 or more, a NOSPECS grade of 4 or more, and a disease duration of less than 3 months. Exclusion was applied to patients with uncontrolled infections, other autoimmune diseases, pregnancy or lactation. Diagnoses were based on clinical symptoms, serum thyroxine and TRAb, thyroid ultrasound and orbital computed tomography. Ficoll-Paque density gradient centrifugation was used to isolate PBMCs from 8 to 10 ml of fresh peripheral blood. Trizol reagent was used to extract total RNA, and RNA quality was then checked on an Agilent 2100 Bioanalyzer.

The sequencing sample was made of blood. In this chain, TRBV6-1 is recombined with TRBJ1-2; 10 bases in between match TRBD1. This TCR was sampled from a man between 25 and 39 years old with Graves' ophthalmopathy. The CDR3 sequence is CASRGQGRGVFGYTF. The nucleotide sequence is TGTGCCAGCAGGGGACAGGGGAGAGGAGTGTTCGGCTACACCTTC.